These 16 T cell receptor beta chains were sequenced from one sample in a study of shared clonotypes between healthy human individuals. Here immunoSEQ multiplex PCR was the method, and the copy in TCRdb shows in-frame clones only, minus some. The table has just over 2,000,000 clones, 95% seen once. Sequencing was performed on naive CD4+ T cells sorted from blood. Noted subset: CD45RA+ positively selected. The receptor set was obtained from a man younger than 35 in good health.

This sequence joins TRBV5-1 and TRBJ1-1; no definite D call. Germline-derived CDR1 and CDR2 are SGHRS and YFSETQ. The V end lost 0 bases, the J end lost 2 bases, and 17 bases lay between the germline ends. The CDR3 spans 17 residues. CDR3 sequence reads: CASSLGSSGKLNTEAFF. The CDR3 coding sequence is TGCGCCAGCAGCTTGGGGTCTTCGGGGAAATTAAACACTGAAGCTTTCTTT.

V gene TRBV7-9 combines with J gene TRBJ2-7, with D perhaps TRBD1 or TRBD2 (6 bases each). Germline loops: CDR1 SEHNR, CDR2 FQNEAQ (reference sequence). This CDR3 has 17 amino acids. The germline V and J ends were trimmed by 0 bases and 1 base, with 16 bases remaining between them. The CDR3 DNA is TGTGCCAGCAGCTTAGCGCGTCAGGGGAGGACTTCCTACGAGCAGTACTTC. This codes for CASSLARQGRTSYEQYF.

A word on this clone: The sample has other DNA sequences that encode this CDR3 too. The chain uses TRBV5-1 and TRBJ2-3; 8 positions agree with TRBD2. V lost 1 base and J lost 4; bases outside the gene matches: 2. This CDR3 comprises 14 residues. Germline loops: CDR1 SGHRS, CDR2 YFSETQ. DNA of the CDR3: TGCGCCAGCAGCTTGACGGGGGGGCCAGATACGCAGTATTTT. It specifies CASSLTGGPDTQYF.

The chain joins TRBV7-9 to TRBJ2-7, with D perhaps matching TRBD1 (5 bases). The CDR3 runs 14 residues. CDR1 is SEHNR and CDR2 is FQNEAQ in the germline V gene (reference sequence). Between the trimmed V and J ends, which lost 0 bases and 4 bases, there was a span of 10 bases. The DNA of the CDR3 is TGTGCCAGCAGCTTAGCAGGGGAAGAGTACGAGCAGTACTTC. Encoded protein: CASSLAGEEYEQYF.

The rearrangement links TRBV28 to TRBJ2-5, with 10 bases aligning to TRBD2. Germline-derived CDR1 and CDR2 are MDHEN and SYDVKM. The CDR3 is 15 residues long. J gave up 5 bases and V 3 bases, and 6 bases lay outside the gene matches. CDR3 loop: CASSFPSGGSETQYF. CDR3 DNA: TGTGCCAGCAGTTTCCCTAGCGGGGGAAGCGAGACCCAGTACTTC.

V usage is TRBV19 and J usage is TRBJ1-6, with unresolved D. Trimming removed 7 bases from V and 6 bases from J, with 19 bases in between. CDR3 size: 16 residues. Germline V gene sequence: CDR1 LNHDA, CDR2 SQIVND (reference sequence). CDR3 sequence reads: CASTKSQELINSPLHF. The CDR3 nucleotides read TGTGCCAGTACCAAGTCCCAGGAATTAATTAATTCACCCCTCCACTTT.

As for this clone: Other nucleotide sequences in the sample specify the same CDR3. The rearrangement links TRBV18 to TRBJ1-3, with TRBD1 as a possible D gene (5 bases). This CDR3 region has 15 residues. CDR1 is KGHSH and CDR2 is LQKENI in the germline V gene. With 2 bases removed from V and 4 bases from J, the gap between germline ends came to 12 bases. This CDR3 is CASSPSGTGGNTIYF. CDR3 bases: TGTGCCAGCTCACCATCAGGGACGGGAGGAAACACCATATATTTT.

V and J are TRBV6-5 and TRBJ2-7; no clear D gene. Germline V lookup: CDR1 MNHEY, CDR2 SVGAGI. Trimming left V 9 bases short and J 0 bases short, with 12 bases between. This CDR3 is built from 13 residues. The CDR3 loop is CASSATISYEQYF. The CDR3 nucleotides are TGTGCCAGTTCCGCAACTATCTCCTACGAGCAGTACTTC.

In DNA, the CDR3 is TGTGCCAGCAGCTTAGGAGTTACGGAGACCCAGTACTTC. It encodes CASSLGVTETQYF. This rearrangement joins TRBV7-2 to TRBJ2-5; no firm D call. The CDR3 runs 13 residues. Germline CDR1 SGHTA, CDR2 FQGNSA. V was clipped by 1 base and J by 5 bases, with 8 bases between them.

V gene TRBV29-1 combines with J gene TRBJ2-5; TRBD2 is a possible D gene (7 bases). This CDR3 comprises 13 residues. Germline assignment: CDR1 SQVTM and CDR2 ANQGSEA. V was shortened by 5 bases and J by 5 bases, with 15 bases between the two germline ends. The CDR3 DNA follows: TGCAGCGTTACCTGGGGGGGCGGGGAGACCCAGTACTTC. Its translation: CSVTWGGGETQYF.

V is TRBV6-1 and J is TRBJ1-3; D gene unclear. Germline V gene data show CDR1 as MNHNS and CDR2 as SASEGT. V lost 8 bases, J lost 0 bases, and 11 bases lay in between. The CDR3 is made up of 14 amino acids. The CDR3 protein is CASGDTVSGNTIYF. In nucleotides, the CDR3 is TGTGCCAGCGGAGATACGGTCTCTGGAAACACCATATATTTT.

The chain has TRBV29-1 and TRBJ2-2, with D perhaps given as TRBD1 or TRBD2 (5 bases each). Germline V gene lookup returns CDR1 SQVTM and CDR2 ANQGSEA. Trimming shortened V by 8 bases and J by 7 bases, and 11 bases separated the two germline ends. The CDR3 runs to 11 residues. The CDR3, as DNA: TGCAGCCTTGGGGGAGACGGGGAGCTGTTTTTT. This translates into CSLGGDGELFF.

The chain links TRBV19 to TRBJ1-5, with no clear D. The CDR3 has 14 residues. Germline CDR1 is LNHDA and CDR2 is SQIVND (reference sequence). The germline V and J ends were trimmed by 4 bases and 0 bases, with 7 bases remaining between them. CDR3 DNA: TGTGCCAGTAGTACGGGGAATAGCAATCAGCCCCAGCATTTT. Its translation is CASSTGNSNQPQHF. Looking up the rest from reference TRBV19 and TRBJ1-5 gives the full variable domain: DGGITQSPKYLFRKEGQNVTLSCEQNLNHDAMYWYRQDPGQGLRLIYYSQIVNDFQKGDIAEGYSVSREKKESFPLTVTSAQKNPTAFYLCASSTGNSNQPQHFGDGTRLSIL.

The rearrangement uses TRBV6-8 and TRBJ2-7; TRBD2 might be the D (6 bases). The CDR3 has 17 residues. Germline CDR1 is MNHGY and CDR2 is SAAAGT. The V and J ends lost 0 bases and 0 bases respectively, with 15 bases between them. CDR3 residues: CASSYSWRDPSSYEQYF. The CDR3 DNA follows: TGTGCCAGCAGTTACTCGTGGAGGGACCCGAGCTCCTACGAGCAGTACTTC.

The gene calls are TRBV15 and TRBJ2-1; 11 nucleotides line up with TRBD2. The CDR3 contains 15 residues. The germline CDR1 and CDR2 sequences are LNHNV and YYDKDF (reference sequence). Unmatched junction bases numbered 5, after V lost 6 bases and J lost 4 bases. In DNA form, the CDR3 reads TGTGCCACCAGTAACAGACTAGCGGGATACAATGAGCAGTTCTTC. Encoded protein: CATSNRLAGYNEQFF.

V usage is TRBV10-1 and J usage is TRBJ2-2; tentatively, D is TRBD2 (6 bases). V was cut by 3 bases and J by 7 bases, with 21 bases left in between. The germline gives CDR1 WNHNN, CDR2 SYGVQD (reference sequence). The CDR3 is 17 amino acids. Written as DNA, the CDR3 is TGCGCCAGCAGTGATTACGGCGGGGCTGTAAGAGACGGGGAGCTGTTTTTT. Translated: CASSDYGGAVRDGELFF.